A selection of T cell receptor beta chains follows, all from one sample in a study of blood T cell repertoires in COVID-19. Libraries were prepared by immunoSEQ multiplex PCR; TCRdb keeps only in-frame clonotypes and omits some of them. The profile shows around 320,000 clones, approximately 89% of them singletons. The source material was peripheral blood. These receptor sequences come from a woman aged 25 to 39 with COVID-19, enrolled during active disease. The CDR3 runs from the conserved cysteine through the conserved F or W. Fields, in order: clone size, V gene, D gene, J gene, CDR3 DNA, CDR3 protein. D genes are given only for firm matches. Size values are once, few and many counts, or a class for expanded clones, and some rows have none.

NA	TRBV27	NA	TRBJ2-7	TGTGCCAGCTCATCCGGTAGATACTACGAGCAGTACTTC	CASSSGRYYEQYF
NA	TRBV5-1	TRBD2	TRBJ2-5	TGCGCCAGCAGCCCACTAGCGGGGGGGCCGGAGGAGACCCAGTACTTC	CASSPLAGGPEETQYF
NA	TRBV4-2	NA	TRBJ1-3	TGTGCCAGCAGCCAAGAGTGGCGAAACACCATATATTTT	CASSQEWRNTIYF
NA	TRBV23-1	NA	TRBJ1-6	TGCGCCAGCAGTCAGCTCCAACGGAGCTCCTATAATTCACCCCTCCACTTT	CASSQLQRSSYNSPLHF
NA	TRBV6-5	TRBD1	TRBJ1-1	TGTGCCAGCAGTAACCAGGGGGCCGGCACTGAAGCTTTCTTT	CASSNQGAGTEAFF
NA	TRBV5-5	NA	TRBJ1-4	TGTGCCAGCAGCCCCCTCTCCCTTGAAAAACTGTTTTTT	CASSPLSLEKLFF
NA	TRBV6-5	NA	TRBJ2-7	TGTGCCAGCAGTTACCAGGGGAACGAGCAGTACTTC	CASSYQGNEQYF
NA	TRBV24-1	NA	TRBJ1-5	TGTGCCACCAGTCAGGGTCAAGTGAGCAATCAGCCCCAGCATTTT	CATSQGQVSNQPQHF
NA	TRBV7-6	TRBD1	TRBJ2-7	TGTGCCAGCAGCTTACTTACGGGACAGACTACTTACGAGCAGTACTTC	CASSLLTGQTTYEQYF
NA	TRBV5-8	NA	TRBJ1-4	TGTGCCAGCAGCTATCGACATGTGTATGCAACTAATGAAAAACTGTTTTTT	CASSYRHVYATNEKLFF
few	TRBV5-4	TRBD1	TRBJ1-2	TGTGCCAGCAGCTATACAGGGGGCGGACCCCTAAACTATGGCTACACCTTC	CASSYTGGGPLNYGYTF
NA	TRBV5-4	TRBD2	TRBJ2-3	TGTGCCAGCAGCCCCTACCTTGCGGGGGGCACAGATACGCAGTATTTT	CASSPYLAGGTDTQYF
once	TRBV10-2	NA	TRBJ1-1	TGCGCCAGCATTGACCGGGGATTCATGAACACTGAAGCTTTCTTT	CASIDRGFMNTEAFF
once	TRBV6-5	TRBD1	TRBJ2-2	TGTGCCAGCCGGGACAGGGGGCGCGTAGCCGGGGAGCTGTTTTTT	CASRDRGRVAGELFF